This record concerns one T cell receptor beta chain sequence. What it binds is not known. This CDR3 spans 11 amino acids. Trimming left V 3 bases short and J 7 bases short, with 9 bases between. Germline CDR1 and CDR2: GTSNPN and SVGIG (reference sequence). This specimen belongs to a study of shared clonotypes between healthy human individuals. TCRdb keeps only in-frame clones here, not all; method: immunoSEQ multiplex PCR. The data show over a million clones, 78% seen once. Nashville, Tennessee was home to all donors, who were Caucasian adults. Study-level findings and limits: A generally larger estimated richness was seen in naive subsets than in memory subsets.

The chain uses TRBV30 and TRBJ2-5; D not resolved. This TCR derives from a man between 18 and 35 years old in good health. Some clones in this sample may be carry-over from other donors' samples. Sequencing was carried out using memory CD4+ T cells from PBMCs. Subset indicated: CD45RA-negative fraction. This chain's CDR3 is CAWRGEGTQYF. CDR3 nucleotides: TGTGCCTGGAGAGGTGAAGGGACCCAGTACTTC.